Here is one TCR beta chain with its context. Repertoires were generated with immunoSEQ multiplex PCR, while TCRdb's copy carries only in-frame clones and drops some. The sample lists over 450,000 clones, around 90% occurring once. The data originate from a study of blood T cell repertoires in COVID-19. The material sequenced was peripheral blood. The receptor was isolated from a woman in her 50s with COVID-19, enrolled during active disease.

CDR3 DNA: TGTGCCAGCAGTACCGGGACAGGGAAGACTGAAGCTTTCTTT. Residues: CASSTGTGKTEAFF. The chain joins TRBV6-5 to TRBJ1-1, with 9 nucleotides matching TRBD1. The CDR3 runs 14 residues. J was trimmed by 5 bases and V by 5 bases; bases with no gene match: 6. The germline V gene has CDR1 MNHEY and CDR2 SVGAGI.